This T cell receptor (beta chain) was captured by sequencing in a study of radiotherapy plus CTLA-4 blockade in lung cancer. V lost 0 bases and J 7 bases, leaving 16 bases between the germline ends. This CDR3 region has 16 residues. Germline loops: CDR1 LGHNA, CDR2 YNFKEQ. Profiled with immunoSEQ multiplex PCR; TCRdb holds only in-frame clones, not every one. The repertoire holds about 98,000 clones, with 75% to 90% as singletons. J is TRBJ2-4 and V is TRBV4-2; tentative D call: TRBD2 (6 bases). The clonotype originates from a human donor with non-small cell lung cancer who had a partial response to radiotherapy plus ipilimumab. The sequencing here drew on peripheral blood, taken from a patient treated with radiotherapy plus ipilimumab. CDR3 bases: TGTGCCAGCAGCCAAGATCCGGGTCCCAGCGGGAACATTCAGTACTTC. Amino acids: CASSQDPGPSGNIQYF.